These 13 T cell receptor beta chains originate from one sample sequenced in a study of T cells after yellow fever vaccination. TCRdb re-derived calls from the 5' RACE reads in MiXCR, one entry per CDR3 protein. The repertoire has nearly 550,000 distinct CDR3 sequences, 15% to 20% of them found once; the top ten carry 13% to 15%. Sequenced here: PBMCs, sampled 15 days after the yellow fever booster vaccination. The source of these receptors is a man in his thirties or forties who received the YFV17D yellow fever vaccine.

This clonotype was found a few times. The genes are TRBV20-1 and TRBJ2-7; 7 nucleotides align to TRBD1. V gave up 6 bases and J gave up 2 bases; unmatched junction bases: 10. The CDR3 has 14 residues. The germline V gene has CDR1 DFQATT and CDR2 SNEGSKA (reference sequence). CDR3 in amino acids: CSAKGGLPPYEQYF. The DNA for the CDR3 is TGCAGTGCCAAAGGGGGCCTACCCCCCTACGAGCAGTACTTC.

The rearrangement joins TRBV15 to TRBJ2-1; 13 bases match TRBD2. After removal of 5 bases from V and 7 bases from J, the junction contained 8 bases not matched to a gene. CDR1 is LNHNV, CDR2 YYDKDF, per germline (reference sequence). The CDR3 is 16 amino acids. CDR3: CATSQSGLAGWNEQFF. The CDR3, as DNA: TGTGCCACCAGCCAATCGGGACTAGCGGGGTGGAATGAGCAGTTCTTC. The complete variable domain, with remaining parts taken from reference TRBV15 and TRBJ2-1, reads DAMVIQNPRYQVTQFGKPVTLSCSQTLNHNVMYWYQQKSSQAPKLLFHYYDKDFNNEADTPDNFQSRRPNTSFCFLDIRSPGLGDTAMYLCATSQSGLAGWNEQFFGPGTRLTVL.

This rearrangement joins TRBV12-3 or TRBV12-4 to TRBJ2-1; 9 positions agree with TRBD1. This CDR3 is 13 amino acids long. V trimming: 5 bases; J trimming: 7 bases; junction bases outside the gene matches: 3. CDR3 in DNA: TGTGCCAGCAGTCGGACAGGGGTGAATGAGCAGTTCTTC. The encoded protein is CASSRTGVNEQFF.

The sample holds a few counts of this clonotype. The rearrangement links TRBV6-1 to TRBJ2-1, with 9 bases aligning to TRBD2. After removal of 7 bases from V and 0 bases from J, the junction contained 4 bases not matched to a gene. Germline CDR1 reads MNHNS; CDR2 reads SASEGT. The CDR3 is 15 amino acids. CDR3 region: CASTVSGSSYNEQFF. CDR3 DNA: TGTGCCAGCACCGTTAGCGGGAGCTCCTACAATGAGCAGTTCTTC.

The chain employs TRBV9 and TRBJ2-7; the D gene is possibly TRBD2 (5 bases). The CDR3 runs to 14 residues. The V and J ends lost 7 bases and 0 bases respectively, with 14 bases between them. Germline V gene lookup returns CDR1 SGDLS and CDR2 YYNGEE. Here the CDR3 DNA reads TGTGCCAGCTCCCCAATGGGGAGCTCCTACGAGCAGTACTTC. This encodes CASSPMGSSYEQYF.

The gene calls are TRBV12-3 or TRBV12-4 and TRBJ2-7; D unresolved. This CDR3 spans 13 amino acids. V lost 2 bases and J 5 bases, leaving 10 bases between the germline ends. This chain's CDR3 is CASSLMGFDEQYF. The CDR3, as DNA: TGTGCCAGCAGTTTAATGGGGTTCGACGAGCAGTACTTC.

This clonotype was seen a handful of times. The chain employs TRBV24-1 and TRBJ2-5; no reliable D call. Germline CDR1 reads KGHDR; CDR2 reads SFDVKD. V dropped 3 bases and J dropped 0 bases, with 4 bases sitting between them. The CDR3 is 13 residues long. The CDR3 region has the DNA TGTGCCACCAGTGATGGGTACCAAGAGACCCAGTACTTC. Encoded protein: CATSDGYQETQYF.

Regarding this clonotype: One end of the junction does not line up with germline, which may come from a read error. V gene TRBV10-3 combines with J gene TRBJ2-1; 10 bases line up with TRBD2. Germline V gene data show CDR1 as ENHRY and CDR2 as SYGVKD. The CDR3 is made up of 13 amino acids. Here the CDR3 reads CAISETSGEISVF. The CDR3 nucleotides are TGTGCCATCAGTGAGACTAGCGGGGAAATCTCGGTCTTC.

This clonotype was found a few times. The chain recombines TRBV6-5 with TRBJ1-4; maybe TRBD1 (5 bases). Trimming pared 0 bases from V and 4 bases from J, leaving 15 bases between. The V gene's germline CDR1 is MNHEY and CDR2 SVGAGI. The CDR3 length is 17 residues. The CDR3 is CASSYSRGVTDNEKLFF. Written as DNA, the CDR3 is TGTGCCAGCAGTTACTCGAGGGGAGTAACGGATAATGAAAAACTGTTTTTT.

This clonotype was counted many times. The rearrangement joins TRBV28 to TRBJ2-7; possibly TRBD2 for D (6 bases). CDR3 size: 14 residues. Germline V gives CDR1 MDHEN, CDR2 SYDVKM. The V end was cut by 3 bases, the J end by 0 bases, with 9 bases between. CDR3 region: CASSFRGSSYEQYF. For the CDR3, the DNA is TGTGCCAGCAGTTTCCGGGGGTCCTCCTACGAGCAGTACTTC.

This sequence joins TRBV30 and TRBJ2-6; no definite D call. The length of the CDR3 is 15 residues. Germline-derived CDR1 and CDR2 are GTSNPN and SVGIG (reference sequence). Trimming removed 2 bases from V and 0 bases from J, with 8 bases in between. This CDR3 reads CAWSRTHSGANVLTF. The CDR3 coding sequence is TGTGCCTGGAGTAGAACACACTCTGGGGCCAACGTCCTGACTTTC.

This clonotype was observed a handful of times. V is TRBV3-1 and J is TRBJ1-6; a weak D match, TRBD1 (6 bases). The CDR3 loop spans 16 amino acids. The germline V gene encodes CDR1 LGHDT and CDR2 YNNKEL (reference sequence). V shed 2 bases and J shed 7 bases, with 15 bases lying between them. The CDR3, as DNA: TGTGCCAGCAGCCAATCGGGACAAAGACCAAATTCACCCCTCCACTTT. Its protein is CASSQSGQRPNSPLHF.

The V gene is TRBV28, the J gene TRBJ2-7; 9 positions agree with TRBD1. The CDR3 runs 13 residues. From germline, CDR1 is MDHEN and CDR2 SYDVKM. J gave up 9 bases and V 6 bases, and 9 bases lay outside the gene matches. CDR3 region: CASSSGQGPVQYF. Here the CDR3 DNA reads TGTGCCAGCAGCTCGGGACAGGGCCCGGTGCAGTACTTC.